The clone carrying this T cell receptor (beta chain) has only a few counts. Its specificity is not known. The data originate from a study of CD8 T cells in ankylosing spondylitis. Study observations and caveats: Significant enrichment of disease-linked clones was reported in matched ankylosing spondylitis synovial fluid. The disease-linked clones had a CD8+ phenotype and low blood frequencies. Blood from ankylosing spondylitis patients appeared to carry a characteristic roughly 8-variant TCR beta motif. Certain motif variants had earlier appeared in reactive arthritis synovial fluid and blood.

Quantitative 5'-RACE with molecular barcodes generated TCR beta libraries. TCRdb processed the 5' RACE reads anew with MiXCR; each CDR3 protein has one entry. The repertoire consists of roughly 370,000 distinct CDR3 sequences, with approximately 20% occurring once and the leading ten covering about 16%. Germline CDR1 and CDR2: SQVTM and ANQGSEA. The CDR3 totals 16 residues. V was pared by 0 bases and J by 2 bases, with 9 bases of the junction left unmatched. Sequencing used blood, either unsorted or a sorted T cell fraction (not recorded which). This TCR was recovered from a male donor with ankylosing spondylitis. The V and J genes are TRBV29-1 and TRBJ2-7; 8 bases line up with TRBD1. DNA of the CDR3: TGCAGCGTTGAAGATTCTGGCAGGACAGGGCCCTACGAGCAGTACTTC. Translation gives CSVEDSGRTGPYEQYF.